The rows below give T cell receptor beta chains drawn from one sample of a study of shared clonotypes between healthy human individuals. Produced via immunoSEQ multiplex PCR; TCRdb's table is partial and in-frame only. The table shows around 1.5 million clones, with 95% to 99% occurring only once. Input material: naive CD4+ T cells sorted from blood. These receptor sequences come from a young man in good health. The CDR3 runs from the conserved cysteine through the conserved F or W. D genes are given only for firm matches. The size entry is marked missing in some rows and otherwise reads once, few, many or a size class.

j_call: TRBJ1-4; clone_size: -; d_call: TRBD1; v_call: TRBV5-1; cdr3_aa: CASSFGGDSIELFF; cdr3_nt: TGCGCCAGCAGCTTCGGAGGGGACAGTATAGAACTGTTTTTT
j_call: TRBJ2-3; clone_size: -; d_call: -; v_call: TRBV14; cdr3_aa: CASSQGDTQYF; cdr3_nt: TGTGCCAGCAGCCAGGGGGATACGCAGTATTTT
j_call: TRBJ2-3; clone_size: -; d_call: -; v_call: TRBV29-1; cdr3_aa: CSGHGSGGGTDTQYF; cdr3_nt: TGCAGCGGACATGGCAGCGGAGGAGGTACAGATACGCAGTATTTT
j_call: TRBJ2-2; clone_size: -; d_call: -; v_call: TRBV6-5; cdr3_aa: CASSPPTRAGELFF; cdr3_nt: TGTGCCAGCAGTCCGCCGACTCGGGCCGGGGAGCTGTTTTTT
j_call: TRBJ2-5; clone_size: -; d_call: -; v_call: TRBV7-7; cdr3_aa: CASSVRLGTETQYF; cdr3_nt: TGTGCTAGCAGCGTCAGATTGGGGACGGAGACCCAGTACTTC
j_call: TRBJ2-3; clone_size: -; d_call: -; v_call: TRBV18; cdr3_aa: CASSPEGSTDTQYF; cdr3_nt: TGTGCCAGCTCACCAGAGGGAAGCACAGATACGCAGTATTTT
j_call: TRBJ2-1; clone_size: -; d_call: -; v_call: TRBV9; cdr3_aa: CASSRGGDPYNEQFF; cdr3_nt: TGTGCCAGCAGCAGAGGGGGGGACCCCTACAATGAGCAGTTCTTC
j_call: TRBJ2-1; clone_size: -; d_call: TRBD1; v_call: TRBV5-5; cdr3_aa: CASSLSGGEQFF; cdr3_nt: TGTGCCAGCAGCTTATCAGGGGGCGAGCAGTTCTTC
j_call: TRBJ2-2; clone_size: once; d_call: TRBD1; v_call: TRBV18; cdr3_aa: CASSKQGADTGELFF; cdr3_nt: TGTGCCAGCTCAAAACAGGGGGCTGACACCGGGGAGCTGTTTTTT
j_call: TRBJ1-3; clone_size: -; d_call: -; v_call: TRBV11-2; cdr3_aa: CASSFQGSGNTIYF; cdr3_nt: TGTGCCAGCAGCTTTCAGGGTTCCGGAAACACCATATATTTT
j_call: TRBJ2-3; clone_size: -; d_call: -; v_call: TRBV4-3; cdr3_aa: CASSQGRGDTQYF; cdr3_nt: TGCGCCAGCAGCCAGGGGAGGGGGGATACGCAGTATTTT
j_call: TRBJ2-1; clone_size: once; d_call: -; v_call: TRBV15; cdr3_aa: CATSTPLGGSRNEQFF; cdr3_nt: TGTGCCACCAGCACCCCTCTGGGAGGTTCGCGTAATGAGCAGTTCTTC
j_call: TRBJ2-5; clone_size: -; d_call: TRBD2; v_call: TRBV7-2; cdr3_aa: CASSLWAGGAQETQYF; cdr3_nt: TGTGCCAGCAGCTTATGGGCGGGAGGAGCCCAAGAGACCCAGTACTTC
j_call: TRBJ2-1; clone_size: -; d_call: TRBD1; v_call: TRBV10-3; cdr3_aa: CAIGDRSYEQFF; cdr3_nt: TGTGCCATCGGGGACAGGAGTTATGAGCAGTTCTTC
j_call: TRBJ2-7; clone_size: -; d_call: TRBD1; v_call: TRBV7-2; cdr3_aa: CASSPRDRASLEQYF; cdr3_nt: TGTGCCAGCAGCCCCCGAGACAGGGCTAGTCTCGAGCAGTACTTC
j_call: TRBJ1-3; clone_size: -; d_call: -; v_call: TRBV2; cdr3_aa: CASSKQVLSGNTIYF; cdr3_nt: TGTGCCAGCAGCAAACAGGTTCTCTCTGGAAACACCATATATTTT
j_call: TRBJ2-1; clone_size: -; d_call: -; v_call: TRBV7-2; cdr3_aa: CASSLFPRDSSYNEQFF; cdr3_nt: TGTGCCAGCAGCTTATTCCCCCGGGACTCCTCCTACAATGAGCAGTTCTTC